The next 18 T cell receptor beta chains were all read from a single sample in a study of graft-versus-host responses after intestinal transplantation. Generated by immunoSEQ multiplex PCR, the TCRdb table keeps only in-frame clones and is missing some. This table has 60,000 to 90,000 clones, 90% appearing once. Their specific antigens are unknown. The starting material was unstimulated CD8+ T cells sorted from spleen or lymph node cells, obtained before intestinal transplant. The receptor source for this set is a human donor who received an intestinal transplant.

The chain is built from TRBV29-1 and TRBJ2-2, with 7 bases lining up with TRBD1. The CDR3 is made up of 12 amino acids. Trimming removed 6 bases from V and 6 bases from J; junction bases left unmatched: 4. Germline V lookup: CDR1 SQVTM, CDR2 ANQGSEA. The CDR3 here is CSVTTGSGELFF. The DNA for the CDR3 is TGCAGCGTCACGACAGGGTCCGGGGAGCTGTTTTTT.

This rearrangement joins TRBV7-6 to TRBJ2-1, with D unclear. Germline values: CDR1 SGHVS, CDR2 FNYEAQ. This CDR3 contains 14 residues. Trimming left V 1 base short and J 6 bases short, with 10 bases between. CDR3 in amino acids: CASSLGPPFNEQFF. DNA of the CDR3: TGTGCCAGCAGCTTAGGGCCCCCTTTCAATGAGCAGTTCTTC.

This clone was observed a handful of times. This chain joins TRBV6-6 and TRBJ1-4, with 7 bases aligning to TRBD1. The germline V gene encodes CDR1 MNHNY and CDR2 SVGAGI (reference sequence). The junction had 14 bases not matched to a gene; V was cut back by 8 bases and J by 8 bases. This CDR3 spans 15 amino acids. The CDR3 reads CASLYTEGAKEKLFF. As DNA, the CDR3 is TGTGCCAGCCTTTACACGGAGGGGGCGAAGGAAAAACTGTTTTTT.

The V gene is TRBV5-5, the J gene TRBJ2-3; the D gene is possibly TRBD1 (5 bases). V was trimmed by 3 bases and J by 8 bases, leaving 19 bases between them. CDR3 size: 15 residues. Germline CDR1 SGHKS, CDR2 YYEKEE (reference sequence). CDR3 bases: TGTGCCAGCAGCTCGACAGAGACCTTCCCTTTTACGCAGTATTTT. This translates into CASSSTETFPFTQYF.

This chain connects TRBV2 to TRBJ1-2, with D possibly TRBD1 on 5 matching bases. This CDR3 has 11 amino acids. Germline V gene data show CDR1 as SNHLY and CDR2 as FYNNEI. V was shortened by 8 bases and J by 4 bases, with 8 bases between the two germline ends. The CDR3 loop reads CASLDSYGYTF. CDR3 sequence (DNA): TGTGCCAGCCTTGACAGCTATGGCTACACCTTC.

The chain links TRBV18 to TRBJ2-1; TRBD2 matches at 16 bases. V dropped 3 bases and J dropped 3; count of bases not matched to a gene: 5. Germline lookup yields CDR1 KGHSH and CDR2 LQKENI. This CDR3 spans 18 amino acids. The CDR3 sequence is CASSPGTSGGVVYNEQFF. As DNA, the CDR3 is TGTGCCAGCTCACCGGGGACTAGCGGGGGGGTAGTCTACAATGAGCAGTTCTTC.

This clone was observed a single time. The chain joins TRBV11-3 to TRBJ2-1, with 11 bases fitting TRBD2. J was trimmed by 4 bases and V by 4 bases; bases with no gene match: 6. Germline lookup yields CDR1 SGHNT and CDR2 YENEEA. This CDR3 comprises 16 residues. The CDR3 nucleotides read TGTGCCAGCAGCTCGTATAGCGGGGGGGAATACAATGAGCAGTTCTTC. Protein: CASSSYSGGEYNEQFF.

The chain couples TRBV4-1 to TRBJ2-7; D remains ambiguous. V gave up 1 base and J gave up 2 bases, with 9 bases separating them. Germline V CDR1 and CDR2: MGHRA, YSYEKL. The CDR3 contains 14 residues. The CDR3 nucleotides read TGCGCCAGCAGCCAAGGGCACGAAACCTACGAGCAGTACTTC. Protein sequence: CASSQGHETYEQYF.

The rearrangement joins TRBV27 to TRBJ1-1, with D tentatively TRBD1 (5 bases). Per the germline V gene, CDR1 is MNHEY and CDR2 is SMNVEV (reference sequence). CDR3 length equals 11 residues. Trimming pared 6 bases from V and 5 bases from J, leaving 7 bases between. The CDR3 loop is CASRGGTEAFF. For the CDR3, the DNA is TGTGCCAGCAGGGGGGGGACTGAAGCTTTCTTT.

The CDR3 DNA sequence: TGCGCCAGCAGCCAAGATGGTGCGGGGGGGAACTACGAGCAGTACTTC. It yields the protein CASSQDGAGGNYEQYF. This chain uses TRBV4-1 with TRBJ2-7, with 9 bases aligning to TRBD2. J was trimmed by 3 bases and V by 0 bases; bases with no gene match: 6. Germline CDR1 and CDR2: MGHRA and YSYEKL. CDR3 size: 16 residues.

The sample holds one count of this clone. This chain connects TRBV6-5 to TRBJ2-3, with 11 bases lining up with TRBD2. The CDR3 is 15 residues long. Trimming at V came to 5 bases and at J to 1 base, leaving 2 bases not matched to a gene. Germline lookup yields CDR1 MNHEY and CDR2 SVGAGI. The CDR3 DNA reads as TGTGCCAGCAGTCTGACTAGCGGGGGCACAGATACGCAGTATTTT. This encodes CASSLTSGGTDTQYF.

This chain joins TRBV15 and TRBJ1-4, with 9 nucleotides matching TRBD1. The J segment lost 6 bases and the V segment lost 5 bases, leaving 4 bases of the junction unmatched. The CDR3 covers 14 residues. Germline CDR1 and CDR2: LNHNV and YYDKDF (reference sequence). CDR3 protein: CATSEGQGDEKLFF. The CDR3 DNA reads TGTGCCACCAGCGAGGGACAGGGAGATGAAAAACTGTTTTTT.

This rearrangement joins TRBV13 to TRBJ2-2, with 7 bases that match TRBD2. The CDR3 is 18 amino acids. The germline V gene has CDR1 PRHDT and CDR2 FYEKMQ (reference sequence). V shed 1 base and J 2 bases; nucleotides not matched to a gene: 10. CDR3 in amino acids: CASSLVSRLAENTGELFF. The CDR3 region has the DNA TGTGCCAGCAGCTTAGTCTCCCGGCTAGCGGAAAACACCGGGGAGCTGTTTTTT.

V is TRBV7-3 and J is TRBJ1-1; 10 bases agree with TRBD1. The CDR3 length is 15 residues. Per germline, CDR1 SGHTA and CDR2 FQGTGA. V was pared by 5 bases and J by 7 bases, with 10 bases of the junction left unmatched. The CDR3 nucleotides read TGTGCCAGCAGCCCAACCGGGACAGGGGACTATGAAGCTTTCTTT. Protein sequence: CASSPTGTGDYEAFF.

The rearrangement uses TRBV29-1 and TRBJ2-1, with D uncertain. V lost 4 bases to trimming and J lost 6 bases, with 4 bases between them. Germline CDR1 reads SQVTM; CDR2 reads ANQGSEA. This CDR3 region has 10 residues. CDR3 loop: CSVAGNEQFF. DNA for the CDR3: TGCAGCGTTGCGGGCAATGAGCAGTTCTTC.

About this clone itself: A junction boundary mismatches the germline segment, possibly from a read error. The same CDR3 also results from other DNA sequences found in this sample. This chain joins TRBV12-5 and TRBJ1-1; 7 bases line up with TRBD1. The CDR3 contains 18 residues. Germline lookup yields CDR1 LGHNT and CDR2 FRNRAP. The CDR3 loop is CASGLDGDSRDLNTEAFF. The CDR3 DNA reads TGTGCCAGTGGTTTGGACGGGGACAGTAGGGACCTGAACACTGAAGCTTTCTTT.

This chain links TRBV6-4 with TRBJ2-3, with 10 positions matching TRBD2. The CDR3 has 15 residues. V shed 6 bases and J 1 base; nucleotides not matched to a gene: 4. Germline assignment: CDR1 MRHNA and CDR2 SNTAGT. The CDR3 reads CASSVGTSGTDTQYF. The CDR3 nucleotides are TGTGCCAGCAGCGTCGGGACTAGCGGCACAGATACGCAGTATTTT.

This clone was detected once. Germline and junction disagree at one end, which may indicate a read error. V usage is TRBV2 and J usage is TRBJ2-4, with D tentatively TRBD2 (7 bases). Germline CDR1 is SNHLY and CDR2 is FYNNEI. CDR3 length: 13 amino acids. The CDR3 coding sequence is TGTGCCAGCAGGGCCCGGGACCAAGGGGGGGTGGCCTTC. It encodes CASRARDQGGVAF.